The present TCR beta chain was sequenced within a study of cytomegalovirus exposure and HLA in healthy donors. V gave up 1 base and J gave up 5 bases, with 18 bases separating them. The CDR3 is made up of 17 amino acids. Germline V gene lookup returns CDR1 LGHNT and CDR2 FRNRAP. Sequenced by immunoSEQ multiplex PCR; TCRdb stores in-frame clones only, minus some. The sample holds approximately 160,000 clones, over 85% seen once. Of note for this clone: The target antigen is unknown.

Regarding the study as a whole: Cytomegalovirus association was assigned to about 150 TCR beta chains.

This chain links TRBV12-5 with TRBJ2-1; a possible D gene is TRBD2 (6 bases). The sample was PBMCs. This TCR came from a man aged 18 to 30 in good health and CMV-seropositive. The CDR3 nucleotides read TGTGCTAGTGGTTTGGAACTAGGCGGGATTGGGAACAATGAGCAGTTCTTC. It encodes CASGLELGGIGNNEQFF.